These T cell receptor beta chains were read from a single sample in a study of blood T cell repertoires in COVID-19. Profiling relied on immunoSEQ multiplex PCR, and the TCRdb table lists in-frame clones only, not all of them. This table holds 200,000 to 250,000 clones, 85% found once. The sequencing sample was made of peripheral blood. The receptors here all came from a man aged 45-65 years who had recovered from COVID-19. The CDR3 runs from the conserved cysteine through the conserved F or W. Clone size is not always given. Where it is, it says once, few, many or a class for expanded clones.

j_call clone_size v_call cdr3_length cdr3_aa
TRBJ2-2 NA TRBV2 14 CASSGQGVVGELFF
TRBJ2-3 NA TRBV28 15 CASSLIGGAADTQYF
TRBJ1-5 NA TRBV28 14 CASSYNPAGEMKHF
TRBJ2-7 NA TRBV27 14 CASSWAGGPYEQYF
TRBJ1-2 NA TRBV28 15 CASSSGQGRHYGYTF
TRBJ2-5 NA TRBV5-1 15 CASSLLQGSLETQYF
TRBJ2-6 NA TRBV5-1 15 CASSLAISGANVLTF
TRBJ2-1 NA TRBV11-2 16 CASSLGGLGGHNEQFF
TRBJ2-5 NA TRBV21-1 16 CASSTGTGDGVETQYF
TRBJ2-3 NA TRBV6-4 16 CASSDVPKRGADTQYF
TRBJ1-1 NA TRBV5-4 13 CASSRFMNTEAFF
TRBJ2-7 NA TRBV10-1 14 CASSERGGKYEQYF
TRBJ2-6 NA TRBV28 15 CASSPGGSGANVLTF
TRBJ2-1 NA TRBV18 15 CASSPLREWYNEQFF
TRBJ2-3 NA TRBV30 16 CAWRLAGEIRTDTQYF
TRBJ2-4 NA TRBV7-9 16 CASSFSPRGAKNIQYF
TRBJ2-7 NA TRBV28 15 CASSLLRGLAGAHYF
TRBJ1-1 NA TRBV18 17 CASSPQSPRQGLSEAFF
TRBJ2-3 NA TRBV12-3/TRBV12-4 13 CASSPRPSDTQYF
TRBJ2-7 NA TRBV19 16 CASSIGASGLKTEQYF
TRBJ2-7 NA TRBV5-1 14 CASSRDSTSYEQYF
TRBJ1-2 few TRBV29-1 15 CSVVVSTTNNYGYTF
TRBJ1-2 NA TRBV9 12 CASSLQGFGYTF
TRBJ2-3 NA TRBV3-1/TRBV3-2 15 CASSQDIYFTDTQYF
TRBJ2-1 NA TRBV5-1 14 CASSLDNAYNEQFF
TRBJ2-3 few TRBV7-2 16 CASSSLAGGGTNTQYF
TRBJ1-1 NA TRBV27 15 CASTPTGLINTEAFF
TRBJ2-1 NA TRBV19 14 CASSMKGGQGKQFF
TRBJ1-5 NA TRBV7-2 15 CASSPTGVGNQPQHF
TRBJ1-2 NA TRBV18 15 CASSRNRGGAPIITF
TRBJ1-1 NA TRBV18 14 CASSRDRKYTEAFF
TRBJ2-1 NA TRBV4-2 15 CASSQNGRATNEQFF
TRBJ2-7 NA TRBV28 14 CASSYDAVHYEQYF
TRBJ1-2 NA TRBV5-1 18 CASSLALDRGPANYGYTF
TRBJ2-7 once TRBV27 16 CASSLSGREGRWEQYF
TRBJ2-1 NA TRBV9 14 CASSVYQRENEQFF
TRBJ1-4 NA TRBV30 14 CAWRQTGGGEKLFF
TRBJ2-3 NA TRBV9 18 CASSGLGLAGGPADTQYF
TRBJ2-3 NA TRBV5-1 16 CASSNGTPRGTDTQYF
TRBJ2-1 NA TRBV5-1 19 CASSSTLTTSGSSYNEQFF
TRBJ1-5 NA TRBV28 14 CASSLPTSTGPQHF
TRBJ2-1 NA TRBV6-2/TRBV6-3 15 CASSYRTITYNEQFF
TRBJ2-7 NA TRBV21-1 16 CASRPVRGCYTYEQYF
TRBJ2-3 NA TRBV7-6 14 CASSLGRNTDTQYF
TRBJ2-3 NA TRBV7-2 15 CASSLSTSGTDTQYF
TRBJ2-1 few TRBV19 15 CASIGGGTGNNEQFF
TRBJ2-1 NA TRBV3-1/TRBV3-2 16 CASSQGLGVGHDEQFF
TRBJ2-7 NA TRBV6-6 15 CASSQGTSGNYEQYF
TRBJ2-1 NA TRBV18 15 CASSPQQGADNEQFF
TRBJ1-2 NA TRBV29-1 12 CSVEQGASGYTF
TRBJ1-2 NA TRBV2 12 CASSLRVYGYTF
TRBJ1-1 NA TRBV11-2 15 CASSSNRFMNTEAFF
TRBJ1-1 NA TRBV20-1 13 CSASKDRGPEAFF
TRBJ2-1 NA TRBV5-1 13 CASLASGNNEQFF
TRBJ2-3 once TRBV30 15 CAWSVRGRDTDTQYF
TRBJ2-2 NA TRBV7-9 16 CASSLDSRLNTGELFF
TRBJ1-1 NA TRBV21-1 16 CASRPGGGSRGTEAFF
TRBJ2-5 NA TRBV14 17 CASSPGRRLAGAETQYF
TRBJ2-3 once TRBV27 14 CASNPPRGTDTQYF